These 27 T cell receptor beta chains share one sample of origin, sequenced in a study of cytomegalovirus exposure and HLA in healthy donors. The PCR employed 60 Vbeta primers together with 13 Jbeta primers. Profiling relied on immunoSEQ multiplex PCR, and the TCRdb table lists in-frame clones only, not all of them. The sample records 150,000 or so clones, about 70% being singletons. Material: PBMCs. Receptors originate from a male donor in good health and CMV-seronegative.

V and J are TRBV14 and TRBJ1-2, with 9 nucleotides matching TRBD1. The CDR3 is 17 residues long. Trimming took 3 bases from V and 4 from J; bases not matched to a gene: 12. Germline-derived CDR1 and CDR2 are SGHDN and FVKESK. DNA for the CDR3: TGTGCCAGCAGCCATGGATCGAACAGGGGGCGGCCCTATGGCTACACCTTC. This sequence encodes CASSHGSNRGRPYGYTF.

The V and J genes are TRBV6-1 and TRBJ1-3; D is uncertain. Germline CDR1 MNHNS, CDR2 SASEGT. V gave up 1 base and J gave up 3 bases, with 7 bases separating them. CDR3 length: 14 residues. CDR3 sequence (DNA): TGTGCCAGCAGTGAAGTCGGGAGTGGAAACACCATATATTTT. Translation: CASSEVGSGNTIYF.

The count of this clone is one. The chain employs TRBV27 and TRBJ1-4; no clear D. The CDR3 extends over 15 amino acids. The germline V gene has CDR1 MNHEY and CDR2 SMNVEV (reference sequence). Trimming left V 0 bases short and J 5 bases short, with 10 bases between. CDR3: CASSLSQTKNEKLFF. The CDR3 DNA follows: TGTGCCAGCAGTTTATCCCAGACTAAAAATGAAAAACTGTTTTTT.

This chain connects TRBV28 to TRBJ2-3; 10 bases are a match to TRBD1. Germline assignment: CDR1 MDHEN and CDR2 SYDVKM. The CDR3 totals 15 residues. V was pared by 3 bases and J by 4 bases, with 4 bases of the junction left unmatched. The CDR3 DNA sequence: TGTGCCAGCAGTTTCGACAGGGGGCTCTCAGATACGCAGTATTTT. As protein: CASSFDRGLSDTQYF.

The V gene is TRBV7-2, the J gene TRBJ2-4; 7 bases map to TRBD2. This CDR3 has 15 residues. V lost 1 base and J lost 3; bases outside the gene matches: 3. Germline CDR1 is SGHTA and CDR2 is FQGNSA. As DNA, the CDR3 is TGTGCCAGCAGCTTAGGAACGGGAGGCAAAAACATTCAGTACTTC. It translates to CASSLGTGGKNIQYF.

The gene calls are TRBV7-2 and TRBJ2-7; TRBD2 matches at 16 bases. CDR1 and CDR2 from the germline V gene are SGHTA and FQGNSA. V shed 4 bases, J shed 2 bases, and the junction held 5 bases outside the gene matches. The CDR3 covers 17 residues. DNA for the CDR3: TGTGCCAGCAGCTACGGGACTAGCGGGAGGGTCCCCTACGAGCAGTACTTC. It yields the protein CASSYGTSGRVPYEQYF.

The chain employs TRBV6-5 and TRBJ2-7; TRBD1 is a possible D gene (5 bases). CDR1 MNHEY and CDR2 SVGAGI come from the germline V gene. The CDR3 has 14 residues. V lost 7 bases, J lost 2 bases, and 15 bases lay in between. The DNA for the CDR3 is TGTGCCAGCACGACGAGGACACCACCCTACGAGCAGTACTTC. As protein: CASTTRTPPYEQYF.

The table lists this clone with a count of one. The gene calls are TRBV28 and TRBJ2-2, with D perhaps TRBD1 (5 bases). With 7 bases removed from V and 8 bases from J, the gap between germline ends came to 11 bases. This CDR3 region has 12 residues. CDR1 is MDHEN and CDR2 is SYDVKM in the germline V gene. CDR3 residues: CASKGPRGELFF. CDR3 DNA sequence: TGTGCCAGCAAGGGGCCGAGGGGGGAGCTGTTTTTT.

The rearrangement links TRBV28 to TRBJ1-6, with no clear D. V shed 2 bases and J shed 4 bases, with 6 bases lying between them. CDR3 length: 14 amino acids. Germline V gives CDR1 MDHEN, CDR2 SYDVKM. CDR3 bases: TGTGCCAGCAGTTTAGCGGATTATAATTCACCCCTCCACTTT. Translation: CASSLADYNSPLHF.

The chain has TRBV4-3 and TRBJ2-5; maybe TRBD1 (5 bases). With 0 bases removed from V and 5 bases from J, the gap between germline ends came to 19 bases. CDR1 and CDR2 (germline): LGHNA, YSLEER. The CDR3 spans 17 residues. The CDR3 coding sequence is TGCGCCAGCAGCCAAGACAGTCAGGGTGGCCGGCGGGAGACCCAGTACTTC. It encodes CASSQDSQGGRRETQYF.

The chain is built from TRBV19 and TRBJ1-4; perhaps TRBD1 as D (6 bases). Germline V gene sequence: CDR1 LNHDA, CDR2 SQIVND (reference sequence). CDR3 length: 11 residues. CDR3 in DNA: TGTGCGTCAGGGGTTGCGGAAAAACTGTTTTTT. Residues: CASGVAEKLFF.

This clone was counted between two and nine times. This rearrangement joins TRBV18 to TRBJ1-2; 7 nucleotides align to TRBD1. CDR1 and CDR2 from the germline V gene are KGHSH and LQKENI. CDR3 size: 15 residues. Germline trimming cut 3 bases from V and 3 bases from J; bases unmatched to any gene: 7. CDR3 loop: CASSPTGDPDYGYTF. The CDR3 DNA sequence: TGTGCCAGCTCACCTACAGGGGATCCAGACTATGGCTACACCTTC.

The chain links TRBV7-3 to TRBJ1-5; D might be TRBD1 (5 bases). Trimming took off 4 bases at V and 3 bases at J, with 16 bases between the two ends. CDR1 is SGHTA, CDR2 FQGTGA, per germline. This CDR3 has 16 amino acids. The CDR3 sequence is CASSYFRRRDNQPQHF. CDR3 nucleotides: TGTGCCAGCAGCTATTTTCGGCGCAGGGACAATCAGCCCCAGCATTTT.

The chain couples TRBV28 to TRBJ2-7; D is possibly TRBD1 (6 bases). This CDR3 comprises 15 residues. The V end was cut by 5 bases, the J end by 6 bases, with 20 bases between. CDR1 and CDR2 (germline): MDHEN, SYDVKM. The CDR3 here is CASSQASQGLTEQYF. For the CDR3, the DNA is TGTGCCAGCAGTCAAGCGTCTCAGGGGCTAACCGAGCAGTACTTC. The variable domain in full, completed from reference TRBV28 and TRBJ2-7, reads DVKVTQSSRYLVKRTGEKVFLECVQDMDHENMFWYRQDPGLGLRLIYFSYDVKMKEKGDIPEGYSVSREKKERFSLILESASTNQTSMYLCASSQASQGLTEQYFGPGTRLTVT.

CDR3: CASTGQADYEQYF. The CDR3 DNA reads TGTGCCAGCACCGGACAGGCCGATTACGAGCAGTACTTC. The V gene is TRBV5-6, the J gene TRBJ2-7, with TRBD1 matching 7 bases. The CDR3 has 13 residues. Germline CDR1 is SGHDT and CDR2 is YYEEEE. J lost 4 bases, V lost 6 bases, and 7 bases had no gene match.

This clone was recorded once. The chain recombines TRBV2 with TRBJ1-4, with D hard to call. Germline V CDR1 and CDR2: SNHLY, FYNNEI. V was shortened by 8 bases and J by 0 bases, with 13 bases between the two germline ends. The CDR3 contains 15 residues. CDR3 coding DNA: TGTGCCAGCGGTCAGTATGGTGCAACTAATGAAAAACTGTTTTTT. This encodes CASGQYGATNEKLFF. The entire variable domain, with the rest obtained from reference TRBV2 and TRBJ1-4, is as follows: EPEVTQTPSHQVTQMGQEVILRCVPISNHLYFYWYRQILGQKVEFLVSFYNNEISEKSEIFDDQFSVERPDGSNFTLKIRSTKLEDSAMYFCASGQYGATNEKLFFGSGTQLSVL.

The V gene is TRBV6-5, the J gene TRBJ1-1; no firm D call. Germline CDR1 is MNHEY and CDR2 is SVGAGI. The germline V and J ends were trimmed by 2 bases and 1 base, with 8 bases remaining between them. The CDR3 covers 14 residues. CDR3 nucleotides: TGTGCCAGCAGTTACGATGCGGGGAACACTGAAGCTTTCTTT. Protein product: CASSYDAGNTEAFF.

There are a few counts of this clone. The genes are TRBV9 and TRBJ2-5; tentative D call: TRBD2 (6 bases). V dropped 4 bases and J dropped 7 bases, with 23 bases sitting between them. The CDR3 is made up of 16 amino acids. From germline, CDR1 is SGDLS and CDR2 YYNGEE. In nucleotides, the CDR3 is TGTGCCAGCAGCCCGAGACCCTCTAGCGAGCTGGGGACCCAGTACTTC. It translates to CASSPRPSSELGTQYF.

The rearrangement links TRBV5-5 to TRBJ2-7; D might be TRBD1 (5 bases). Deletions cut 1 base from V and 2 bases from J, with 13 bases between. Germline loops: CDR1 SGHKS, CDR2 YYEKEE (reference sequence). The CDR3 has 15 residues. CDR3: CASSLNRRETYEQYF. The DNA of the CDR3 is TGTGCCAGCAGCTTGAACCGCAGGGAAACCTACGAGCAGTACTTC.

The V and J genes are TRBV4-1 and TRBJ1-5; D gene unclear. The CDR3 loop spans 14 amino acids. The germline CDR1 and CDR2 sequences are MGHRA and YSYEKL. Trimming took off 4 bases at V and 2 bases at J, with 9 bases between the two ends. As DNA, the CDR3 is TGCGCCAGCAGCCTTTCGGTGGGCAATCAGCCCCAGCATTTT. It translates to CASSLSVGNQPQHF.

The chain employs TRBV5-1 and TRBJ1-4; 7 nucleotides line up with TRBD1. V lost 2 bases and J lost 8; bases outside the gene matches: 9. CDR3 length equals 15 residues. From germline, CDR1 is SGHRS and CDR2 YFSETQ. CDR3 residues: CASSFSDRLGEKLFF. The DNA for the CDR3 is TGCGCCAGCAGCTTCTCGGACAGGCTCGGGGAAAAACTGTTTTTT. Together with reference TRBV5-1 and TRBJ1-4, the CDR3 gives the full variable domain: KAGVTQTPRYLIKTRGQQVTLSCSPISGHRSVSWYQQTPGQGLQFLFEYFSETQRNKGNFPGRFSGRQFSNSRSEMNVSTLELGDSALYLCASSFSDRLGEKLFFGSGTQLSVL.

This clone has only one observation. The CDR3 sequence is CASSLGGGSTDTQYF. The CDR3 DNA follows: TGTGCCAGCAGCTTAGGCGGGGGCAGCACAGATACGCAGTATTTT. V and J are TRBV5-5 and TRBJ2-3; the D gene is possibly TRBD2 (7 bases). This CDR3 comprises 15 residues. Germline CDR1 reads SGHKS; CDR2 reads YYEKEE (reference sequence). V lost 2 bases and J lost 0, with 10 bases in between.

With respect to this clone: An end of the junction does not agree with germline; a read error may underlie this. The genes are TRBV5-1 and TRBJ2-3; possible D gene TRBD2, 6 bases. CDR3 length equals 14 residues. Germline V lookup: CDR1 SGHRS, CDR2 YFSETQ. The CDR3 here is CASKEGVPTGTQYF. CDR3 coding DNA: TGCGCCAGCAAGGAGGGAGTCCCCACAGGTACGCAGTATTTT.

The chain uses TRBV10-1 and TRBJ2-1; D ambiguous. Germline values: CDR1 WNHNN, CDR2 SYGVQD (reference sequence). V gave up 10 bases and J gave up 10 bases, with 8 bases separating them. The CDR3 covers 9 residues. CDR3 sequence: CATFREQFF. In DNA form, the CDR3 reads TGCGCCACTTTCCGGGAGCAGTTCTTC.

This chain joins TRBV7-6 and TRBJ1-5, with TRBD1 identical over 8 bases. V gave up 5 bases and J gave up 9 bases; unmatched junction bases: 9. Germline loops: CDR1 SGHVS, CDR2 FNYEAQ. The CDR3 is 14 amino acids. CDR3 DNA sequence: TGTGCCAGCAGCCCCGACAGGGGATACGGGCCCCAGCATTTT. Its protein product is CASSPDRGYGPQHF. Full variable domain (rest looked up from reference TRBV7-6 and TRBJ1-5): GAGVSQSPRYKVTKRGQDVALRCDPISGHVSLYWYRQALGQGPEFLTYFNYEAQQDKSGLPNDRFSAERPEGSISTLTIQRTEQRDSAMYRCASSPDRGYGPQHFGDGTRLSIL.

CDR3 nucleotides: TGTGCCAGCAGCCGAACGACAGGGGGATGGAATCAGCCCCAGCATTTT. Amino acids: CASSRTTGGWNQPQHF. The J gene is TRBJ1-5, the V gene TRBV14; 9 bases map to TRBD1. The CDR3 has 16 residues. Germline V gene data show CDR1 as SGHDN and CDR2 as FVKESK. With V trimmed by 4 bases and J by 4 bases, 8 bases remained unmatched.

This chain links TRBV2 with TRBJ2-7; D possibly corresponds to TRBD1 (5 bases). The CDR3 has 12 amino acids. Trimming pared 9 bases from V and 0 bases from J, leaving 9 bases between. Germline assignment: CDR1 SNHLY and CDR2 FYNNEI. The DNA for the CDR3 is TGTGCCAGTCAGGGTTACTCCTACGAGCAGTACTTC. It specifies CASQGYSYEQYF.